This TCR beta chain is from a study of monozygotic twins with inflammatory bowel disease. The CDR3 extends over 14 amino acids. CDR1 DFQATT and CDR2 SNEGSKA come from the germline V gene (reference sequence). Researchers put TCRalpha and TCRbeta cDNA through two nested PCRs lasting around 15 and 10 cycles. TCRdb reprocessed the 5' RACE reads and reports one entry per CDR3 protein, with no DNA. In total, the table holds 400,000 to 500,000 distinct CDR3 sequences. This receptor was identified in a human donor with ulcerative colitis or Crohn's disease, or a healthy co-twin of an affected twin (not recorded which). This chain uses TRBV20-1 with TRBJ1-5; lacking DNA, the TRBD1 call made by TCRdb goes unchecked. Sequenced sample: blood. This CDR3 reads CSAKGQVGNQPQHF.